Below, 31 T cell receptor beta chains from the same sample are listed, as sequenced in a study of technical replicates of blood from several donors. This table comes from immunoSEQ multiplex PCR, and its TCRdb copy is limited to in-frame clones, with some not included. The sample comprises 65,000 to 90,000 clones, 90% to 95% of which are singletons, and 0.2% to 0.25% rests with the top ten. The sequencing sample was made of T cells isolated from PBMCs. The receptors were sampled from a human donor in good health.

The genes are TRBV4-1 and TRBJ2-7, with 9 bases that match TRBD2. After removal of 5 bases from V and 2 bases from J, the junction contained 7 bases not matched to a gene. Germline assignment: CDR1 MGHRA and CDR2 YSYEKL. This CDR3 has 15 residues. The CDR3 loop is CASSSSLAGTYEQYF. The CDR3 DNA follows: TGCGCCAGCAGCTCTTCCCTAGCGGGAACCTACGAGCAGTACTTC.

The rearrangement links TRBV10-3 to TRBJ2-7, with D possibly TRBD2 on 6 matching bases. This CDR3 region has 13 residues. Trimming pared 7 bases from V and 3 bases from J, leaving 13 bases between. Germline CDR1 and CDR2: ENHRY and SYGVKD. CDR3 nucleotide sequence: TGTGCCATCACTAACGGGGGTAACTACGAGCAGTACTTC. This sequence encodes CAITNGGNYEQYF.

CDR3 nucleotide sequence: TGTGCCAGCAGTTCCACAGGGGGCTCCCTTTTCACCGGGGAGCTGTTTTTT. Translated: CASSSTGGSLFTGELFF. The chain employs TRBV27 and TRBJ2-2, with 9 positions matching TRBD1. Trimming took 4 bases from V and 4 from J; bases not matched to a gene: 10. This CDR3 is 17 amino acids long. CDR1 and CDR2 (germline): MNHEY, SMNVEV (reference sequence).

The chain uses TRBV5-6 and TRBJ2-3; D is undetermined. Germline loops: CDR1 SGHDT, CDR2 YYEEEE. The germline V and J ends were trimmed by 1 base and 1 base, with 4 bases remaining between them. The CDR3 totals 13 residues. The CDR3 here is CASSLPGTDTQYF. In DNA, the CDR3 is TGTGCCAGCAGCTTGCCCGGCACAGATACGCAGTATTTT.

The V gene is TRBV29-1, the J gene TRBJ2-7; weak D call: TRBD2 (5 bases). V was cut by 4 bases and J by 0 bases, with 13 bases left in between. The CDR3 loop spans 14 amino acids. CDR1 and CDR2 (germline): SQVTM, ANQGSEA. The CDR3 DNA is TGCAGCGTTGTATGGAGGCAGAGCTCCTACGAGCAGTACTTC. This encodes CSVVWRQSSYEQYF.

The chain employs TRBV2 and TRBJ1-5; D might be TRBD1 (5 bases). The germline V gene encodes CDR1 SNHLY and CDR2 FYNNEI. With 6 bases removed from V and 3 bases from J, the gap between germline ends came to 12 bases. This CDR3 is built from 14 residues. The CDR3 loop is CASSETDPNQPQHF. CDR3 sequence (DNA): TGTGCCAGCAGCGAGACAGATCCCAATCAGCCCCAGCATTTT.

V usage is TRBV30 and J usage is TRBJ1-1; D is perhaps TRBD1 (6 bases). The V gene lost 2 bases and the J gene lost 12 bases, with 13 bases spanning the gap. The length of the CDR3 is 11 residues. The V gene's germline CDR1 is GTSNPN and CDR2 SVGIG (reference sequence). The DNA for the CDR3 is TGTGCCTGGAGTTACAGGGTCGAAACTTTCTTT. Translation gives CAWSYRVETFF.

This rearrangement joins TRBV11-2 to TRBJ1-2; TRBD1 matches at 10 bases. CDR3 length equals 15 residues. J gave up 6 bases and V 5 bases, and 9 bases lay outside the gene matches. Per germline, CDR1 SGHAT and CDR2 FQNNGV. The CDR3 here is CASSLGTGELDGYTF. For the CDR3, the DNA is TGTGCCAGCAGCCTCGGGACAGGGGAACTGGATGGCTACACCTTC.

The V and J genes are TRBV4-2 and TRBJ1-6; the D is unclear. CDR3 size: 16 residues. Looked up from germline, CDR1 is LGHNA and CDR2 is YNFKEQ. V was cut by 0 bases and J by 4 bases, with 10 bases left in between. For the CDR3, the DNA is TGTGCCAGCAGCCAAGATCCGGGTTTGTATAATTCACCCCTCCACTTT. Its protein is CASSQDPGLYNSPLHF.

The chain employs TRBV5-1 and TRBJ2-7, with D possibly matching TRBD1 (5 bases). Germline-derived CDR1 and CDR2 are SGHRS and YFSETQ. Deletions cut 3 bases from V and 6 bases from J, with 10 bases between. This CDR3 is 12 amino acids long. CDR3 residues: CASSSRQCEQYF. The CDR3 bases are TGCGCCAGCAGCTCCCGACAGTGCGAGCAGTACTTC.

V usage is TRBV5-1 and J usage is TRBJ1-3, with D tentatively TRBD1 (5 bases). The CDR3 runs 17 residues. The V gene lost 4 bases and the J gene lost 4 bases, with 21 bases spanning the gap. Germline CDR1 is SGHRS and CDR2 is YFSETQ. The CDR3: CASSTNLPGLRGNTIYF. CDR3 DNA sequence: TGCGCCAGCAGCACCAACCTTCCAGGGTTGCGCGGAAACACCATATATTTT.

This clone was picked up one time. The chain carries TRBV5-6 and TRBJ2-6; tentative D call: TRBD1 (5 bases). CDR3 length: 13 amino acids. Between the trimmed V and J ends, which lost 2 bases and 13 bases, there was a span of 13 bases. Germline V gene sequence: CDR1 SGHDT, CDR2 YYEEEE. CDR3 amino acids: CASSFITGSVLTF. DNA of the CDR3: TGTGCCAGCAGCTTTATTACAGGTAGTGTCCTGACTTTC.

This chain joins TRBV25-1 and TRBJ2-7; 8 nucleotides match TRBD1. Trimming took 3 bases from V and 7 from J; bases not matched to a gene: 8. Germline V gene data show CDR1 as MGHDK and CDR2 as SYGVNS. The CDR3 contains 14 residues. The CDR3 loop reads CASSEPDREEEQYF. The CDR3 DNA reads TGTGCCAGCAGTGAGCCGGACAGGGAAGAAGAGCAGTACTTC.

The rearrangement joins TRBV4-2 to TRBJ2-1; 9 bases match TRBD2. Germline values: CDR1 LGHNA, CDR2 YNFKEQ. The CDR3 spans 18 residues. J lost 6 bases, V lost 7 bases, and 19 bases had no gene match. This CDR3 reads CASTYSAGGLSWGNEQFF. In DNA, the CDR3 is TGTGCCAGCACCTATTCAGCGGGAGGCCTAAGTTGGGGCAATGAGCAGTTCTTC.

The genes are TRBV7-9 and TRBJ1-2; D is ambiguous. There are 15 residues in the CDR3. Germline values: CDR1 SEHNR, CDR2 FQNEAQ (reference sequence). Trimming removed 3 bases at V and 2 bases at J, with 13 bases between. This chain's CDR3 is CASSFGRGGNYGYTF. The CDR3 DNA reads TGTGCCAGCAGCTTTGGACGGGGTGGGAACTATGGCTACACCTTC.

Here the CDR3 reads CASRRLAGTRETQYF. The CDR3 nucleotides read TGTGCCAGCAGAAGACTAGCGGGAACCCGAGAGACCCAGTACTTC. The chain carries TRBV2 and TRBJ2-5; 11 bases line up with TRBD2. Germline V gene data show CDR1 as SNHLY and CDR2 as FYNNEI. The junction had 7 bases not matched to a gene; V was cut back by 6 bases and J by 4 bases. This CDR3 region has 15 residues.

The V gene is TRBV4-1, the J gene TRBJ1-3; 7 bases are a match to TRBD1. Per the germline V gene, CDR1 is MGHRA and CDR2 is YSYEKL. This CDR3 region has 17 residues. The J segment lost 1 base and the V segment lost 1 base, leaving 7 bases of the junction unmatched. The CDR3 coding sequence is TGCGCCAGCAGCCAAGTGGGACAGACCAGATCTGGAAACACCATATATTTT. It translates to CASSQVGQTRSGNTIYF.

The chain uses TRBV30 and TRBJ1-2; tentatively, D is TRBD1 (6 bases). The CDR3 has 14 residues. From germline, CDR1 is GTSNPN and CDR2 SVGIG (reference sequence). Between the trimmed V and J ends, which lost 6 bases and 4 bases, there was a span of 18 bases. The CDR3, as DNA: TGTGCCTGTAACGCAGGGGCCCTACCCTATGGCTACACCTTC. As protein: CACNAGALPYGYTF.

The chain joins TRBV15 to TRBJ2-5; no clear D. Germline CDR1 LNHNV, CDR2 YYDKDF (reference sequence). The V end lost 0 bases, the J end lost 0 bases, and 5 bases lay between the germline ends. This CDR3 comprises 14 residues. The CDR3 is CATSRDVNQETQYF. CDR3 bases: TGTGCCACCAGCAGAGATGTCAACCAAGAGACCCAGTACTTC.

The chain uses TRBV28 and TRBJ2-7; TRBD2 agrees at 16 bases. Germline V CDR1 and CDR2: MDHEN, SYDVKM. This CDR3 is built from 16 residues. Trimming took 5 bases from V and 7 from J; bases not matched to a gene: 8. CDR3: CASSPGTSGRAGEQYF. The CDR3 DNA reads as TGTGCCAGCAGTCCTGGGACTAGCGGGAGGGCGGGGGAGCAGTACTTC. Variable domain in full (rest from reference TRBV28 and TRBJ2-7): DVKVTQSSRYLVKRTGEKVFLECVQDMDHENMFWYRQDPGLGLRLIYFSYDVKMKEKGDIPEGYSVSREKKERFSLILESASTNQTSMYLCASSPGTSGRAGEQYFGPGTRLTVT.

The CDR3 coding sequence is TGTGCCAGCAGTCAGGGACTAGCGGGAGAGTACGAGCAGTACTTC. It specifies CASSQGLAGEYEQYF. The J gene is TRBJ2-7, the V gene TRBV27; 14 bases match TRBD2. The CDR3 runs 15 residues. In germline, CDR1 is MNHEY, CDR2 SMNVEV (reference sequence). V was clipped by 5 bases and J by 4 bases; unmatched bases: 4.

The rearrangement uses TRBV7-6 and TRBJ1-2; weak D call: TRBD1 (5 bases). CDR3 length: 15 residues. Per the germline V gene, CDR1 is SGHVS and CDR2 is FNYEAQ. Deletions cut 6 bases from V and 0 bases from J, with 14 bases between. The CDR3 loop is CASSSQGSANYGYTF. CDR3 nucleotide sequence: TGTGCCAGCAGTTCTCAGGGATCAGCTAACTATGGCTACACCTTC.

The CDR3 loop is CASTSPIRGTGYGYTF. Here the CDR3 DNA reads TGCGCCAGCACATCGCCGATCCGGGGGACGGGCTATGGCTACACCTTC. This sequence joins TRBV4-1 and TRBJ1-2, with a tentative D call TRBD1 (5 bases). Germline CDR1 and CDR2: MGHRA and YSYEKL. Trimming removed 7 bases at V and 4 bases at J, with 22 bases between. This CDR3 contains 16 residues.

In its sample, this clone was seen once. CDR3 sequence: CASSLTSGASTDTQYF. The CDR3 DNA reads TGTGCCAGCAGCTTAACTAGCGGGGCTAGCACAGATACGCAGTATTTT. The chain carries TRBV7-9 and TRBJ2-3; 10 bases align to TRBD2. The V gene's germline CDR1 is SEHNR and CDR2 FQNEAQ (reference sequence). V lost 2 bases, J lost 0 bases, and 2 bases stayed unmatched. This CDR3 region has 16 residues.

CDR3 amino acids: CASGLDSMNTEAFF. Here the CDR3 DNA reads TGTGCTAGTGGTTTGGACAGTATGAACACTGAAGCTTTCTTT. The gene calls are TRBV12-5 and TRBJ1-1; no definite D call. The CDR3 extends over 14 amino acids. The germline V gene has CDR1 LGHNT and CDR2 FRNRAP. Trimming removed 1 base at V and 0 bases at J, with 6 bases between.

The rearrangement joins TRBV6-5 to TRBJ1-5, with 10 positions matching TRBD1. V was clipped by 4 bases and J by 3 bases; unmatched bases: 3. The germline CDR1 and CDR2 sequences are MNHEY and SVGAGI. The CDR3 totals 15 residues. CDR3 region: CASSWTGGDNQPQHF. The DNA for the CDR3 is TGTGCCAGCAGTTGGACAGGGGGAGACAATCAGCCCCAGCATTTT.

This rearrangement joins TRBV11-2 to TRBJ1-1; D might be TRBD1 (5 bases). This CDR3 has 16 amino acids. The V end was cut by 2 bases, the J end by 0 bases, with 13 bases between. Germline V gene sequence: CDR1 SGHAT, CDR2 FQNNGV. Here the CDR3 reads CASSLLRDSVNTEAFF. The CDR3 DNA is TGTGCCAGCAGCTTACTCAGGGATTCAGTGAACACTGAAGCTTTCTTT.

The chain recombines TRBV5-1 with TRBJ1-2; no clear D. Trimming took off 2 bases at V and 3 bases at J, with 8 bases between the two ends. CDR1 and CDR2 (germline): SGHRS, YFSETQ. The CDR3 consists of 13 residues. In nucleotides, the CDR3 is TGCGCCAGCAGCTTCCTCACGGACTATGGCTACACCTTC. Translation: CASSFLTDYGYTF.

The V and J genes are TRBV7-8 and TRBJ1-1; the D is unclear. Germline V CDR1 and CDR2: SGHVS, FQNEAQ. CDR3 length equals 16 residues. With 5 bases removed from V and 0 bases from J, the gap between germline ends came to 16 bases. DNA for the CDR3: TGTGCCAGCAGCCCCGTCCTCTACTCGGTGAACACTGAAGCTTTCTTT. Translation gives CASSPVLYSVNTEAFF.

The genes are TRBV4-2 and TRBJ1-1, with 8 bases aligning to TRBD1. The CDR3 runs 16 residues. The trim removed 0 bases at V and 4 bases at J, leaving 7 bases unmatched. Looked up from germline, CDR1 is LGHNA and CDR2 is YNFKEQ. The CDR3 reads CASSQEWTGSGTEAFF. The CDR3 nucleotides are TGTGCCAGCAGCCAAGAGTGGACAGGGAGCGGCACTGAAGCTTTCTTT.

The chain combines TRBV18 with TRBJ1-3, with D perhaps matching TRBD1 (6 bases). Germline lookup yields CDR1 KGHSH and CDR2 LQKENI. The CDR3 spans 19 residues. The V end was cut by 0 bases, the J end by 0 bases, with 18 bases between. This CDR3 is CASSPPGQGDRDSGNTIYF. The CDR3 coding sequence is TGTGCCAGCTCACCACCGGGACAAGGGGATCGGGACTCTGGAAACACCATATATTTT.